The rows below give T cell receptor beta chains drawn from one sample of a study of CD4+ T cells in melanoma. Profiled with immunoSEQ multiplex PCR; TCRdb holds only in-frame clones, not every one. The sample holds around 110,000 clones, around 92% seen once. The sample was peripheral blood. These receptors originate from a human donor with melanoma. The CDR3 runs from the conserved cysteine through the conserved F or W. Each record gives: J gene, V gene, CDR3 length, D gene, clone size, CDR3 protein, CDR3 DNA. A D gene is named only where the DNA matches it firmly. Rows may omit the clone size; those that give it use once, few, many or a size class.

>TRBJ1-2|TRBV19|13|NA|NA
CASSPQGHYGYTF
TGTGCCAGTAGTCCCCAGGGGCACTATGGCTACACCTTC
>TRBJ2-2|TRBV7-5|15|NA|NA
CARSSARQITGELFF
TGTGCCAGAAGCTCCGCCCGACAGATCACCGGGGAGCTGTTTTTT
>TRBJ1-2|TRBV5-1|14|NA|NA
CASSLDGANYGYTF
TGCGCCAGCAGCTTGGATGGAGCTAACTATGGCTACACCTTC
>TRBJ2-5|TRBV5-1|17|TRBD2|NA
CASSLEASGGAGETQYF
TGCGCCAGCAGCTTGGAGGCTAGCGGGGGGGCAGGCGAGACCCAGTACTTC
>TRBJ1-2|TRBV4-2|15|NA|NA
CASSQERGQIYGYTF
TGTGCCAGCAGCCAAGAAAGAGGACAGATCTATGGCTACACCTTC
>TRBJ2-3|TRBV19|14|TRBD1|NA
CASNQGARVDTQYF
TGTGCCAGTAATCAGGGGGCCCGGGTAGATACGCAGTATTTT
>TRBJ2-3|TRBV11-2|12|NA|NA
CASRSETDTQYF
TGTGCCAGCAGAAGTGAGACAGATACGCAGTATTTT
>TRBJ2-7|TRBV10-3|15|TRBD1|NA
CAISKTGTGEDEQYF
TGTGCCATCAGTAAAACCGGGACAGGGGAGGACGAGCAGTACTTC
>TRBJ2-7|TRBV9|15|NA|NA
CASSVGAGNTYEQYF
TGTGCCAGCAGCGTAGGGGCAGGGAACACCTACGAGCAGTACTTC
>TRBJ1-5|TRBV5-1|16|NA|once
CASSFSQGSSNQPQHF
TGCGCCAGCAGCTTTAGTCAGGGTTCCAGCAATCAGCCCCAGCATTTT
>TRBJ2-1|TRBV7-7|15|TRBD2|NA
CASSVGTSDYNEQFF
TGTGCCAGCAGCGTTGGGACTAGCGACTACAATGAGCAGTTCTTC
>TRBJ2-3|TRBV23-1|17|TRBD2|NA
CASERTSGGTSTDTQYF
TGCGCCAGCGAACGGACTAGCGGGGGGACGAGCACAGATACGCAGTATTTT
>TRBJ2-2|TRBV7-3|16|NA|NA
CASSPSTSPDTGELFF
TGTGCCAGCAGCCCAAGTACGAGTCCGGACACCGGGGAGCTGTTTTTT
>TRBJ2-3|TRBV29-1|14|TRBD1|NA
CSVVGQGATDTQYF
TGCAGCGTTGTCGGACAGGGGGCAACAGATACGCAGTATTTT
>TRBJ2-3|TRBV27|8|NA|NA
CASSVIGF
TGTGCCAGCAGTGTTATTGGGTTT
>TRBJ2-1|TRBV19|18|TRBD2|once
CASSRDPSGGSSYNEQFF
TGTGCCAGTAGTAGAGATCCGAGCGGGGGCTCCTCCTACAATGAGCAGTTCTTC
>TRBJ2-7|TRBV11-3|15|NA|once
CASSSGASSSYEQYF
TGTGCCAGCAGCTCCGGAGCTTCAAGCTCCTACGAGCAGTACTTC
>TRBJ2-7|TRBV7-3|13|NA|NA
CASSVGPSYEQYF
TGTGCCAGCAGCGTAGGGCCCTCCTACGAGCAGTACTTC
>TRBJ1-2|TRBV2|14|TRBD1|NA
CASSSGTGGRGYTF
TGTGCCAGCAGTAGCGGGACAGGGGGTCGAGGCTACACCTTC
>TRBJ2-3|TRBV19|15|TRBD1|NA
CASSTTGDGTDTQYF
TGTGCCAGTAGTACGACAGGGGATGGCACAGATACGCAGTATTTT
>TRBJ1-1|TRBV4-2|13|NA|few
CASSLAGNTEAFF
TGTGCCAGCAGCCTAGCGGGGAACACTGAAGCTTTCTTT
>TRBJ1-1|TRBV6-1|13|NA|NA
CASSRQVSTEAFF
TGTGCCAGCAGTAGACAGGTTAGCACTGAAGCTTTCTTT
>TRBJ2-7|TRBV7-9|12|NA|NA
CASSQTGYEQYF
TGTGCCAGCAGCCAGACAGGCTACGAGCAGTACTTC
>TRBJ2-5|TRBV7-2|12|TRBD2|once
CAGKAGGETQYF
TGTGCCGGTAAAGCGGGAGGAGAGACCCAGTACTTC
>TRBJ1-4|TRBV25-1|14|NA|NA
CASSDFDRRKKLFF
TGTGCCAGCAGTGATTTCGACAGGAGGAAAAAACTGTTTTTT
>TRBJ2-5|TRBV6-5|15|NA|NA
CASSYSGQEQETQYF
TGTGCCAGCAGTTACTCAGGGCAGGAGCAAGAGACCCAGTACTTC
>TRBJ1-1|TRBV10-3|13|NA|few
CAITQVEDTEAFF
TGTGCCATCACTCAAGTCGAGGACACTGAAGCTTTCTTT
>TRBJ2-7|TRBV2|12|NA|NA
CASVTWAYEQYF
TGTGCCAGCGTTACATGGGCCTACGAGCAGTACTTC
>TRBJ1-2|TRBV5-4|15|NA|NA
CASSLPLGGREGYTF
TGTGCCAGCAGCTTGCCGTTGGGCGGAAGGGAAGGCTACACCTTC
>TRBJ1-5|TRBV20-1|9|NA|few
CSAGAPQHF
TGCAGTGCTGGGGCGCCCCAGCATTTT
>TRBJ2-7|TRBV5-1|15|TRBD1|NA
CASSLGGQGSYEQYF
TGCGCCAGCAGCTTGGGGGGACAGGGCTCCTACGAGCAGTACTTC
>TRBJ2-3|TRBV7-2|14|NA|few
CASSLSPGIDTQYF
TGTGCCAGCAGCTTATCCCCAGGGATCGATACGCAGTATTTT
>TRBJ1-1|TRBV18|16|NA|NA
CASSPRGFFEGAEAFF
TGTGCCAGCTCACCACGAGGTTTCTTTGAGGGAGCTGAAGCTTTCTTT
>TRBJ2-3|TRBV2|13|NA|once
CASSQSGTDTQYF
TGTGCCAGCTCGCAGAGTGGCACAGATACGCAGTATTTT
>TRBJ2-1|TRBV7-2|12|NA|NA
CASSSPGNEQFF
TGTGCCAGCAGCTCCCCCGGCAATGAGCAGTTCTTC
>TRBJ1-4|TRBV2|18|TRBD1|NA
CASSEALRGTGSNEKLFF
TGTGCCAGCAGTGAAGCGCTTCGGGGGACAGGGTCGAATGAAAAACTGTTTTTT
>TRBJ1-1|TRBV18|15|NA|NA
CASSPPGRKNTEAFF
TGTGCCAGCTCACCCCCGGGACGGAAGAACACTGAAGCTTTCTTT
>TRBJ2-5|TRBV5-4|17|TRBD2|NA
CASSSGLAGGLGETQYF
TGTGCCAGCAGCTCGGGACTAGCGGGAGGGCTTGGAGAGACCCAGTACTTC
>TRBJ1-6|TRBV7-6|13|NA|NA
CASSLGTQTPLHF
TGTGCCAGCAGCTTAGGGACCCAGACACCCCTCCACTTT
>TRBJ2-5|TRBV19|13|NA|NA
CASSPRYQETQYF
TGTGCCAGTAGTCCAAGATACCAAGAGACCCAGTACTTC
>TRBJ1-1|TRBV7-2|13|NA|NA
CASSFSVNTEAFF
TGTGCCAGCAGCTTTTCAGTGAACACTGAAGCTTTCTTT
>TRBJ1-2|TRBV4-2|15|NA|NA
CASSQDVQGRRGYTF
TGTGCCAGCAGCCAAGACGTCCAGGGACGCCGTGGCTACACCTTC
>TRBJ2-1|TRBV9|16|TRBD2|NA
CASSVRLLAGLNEQFF
TGTGCCAGCAGCGTACGCCTACTAGCGGGCCTCAATGAGCAGTTCTTC
>TRBJ2-5|TRBV5-4|14|NA|NA
CASSLIQIQETQYF
TGTGCCAGCAGCTTGATCCAGATCCAAGAGACCCAGTACTTC
>TRBJ1-6|TRBV27|14|NA|NA
CASSLTGYNSPLHF
TGTGCCAGCAGTTTAACAGGGTATAATTCACCCCTCCACTTT
>TRBJ2-3|TRBV28|16|TRBD2|NA
CASRISGAIQSDTQYF
TGTGCCAGCAGAATTAGCGGGGCAATCCAATCAGATACGCAGTATTTT
>TRBJ2-5|TRBV7-2|16|NA|NA
CASSPFWAGQEETQYF
TGTGCCAGCAGTCCCTTTTGGGCAGGACAAGAAGAGACCCAGTACTTC
>TRBJ2-5|TRBV29-1|12|TRBD1|NA
CSVTQGVETQYF
TGCAGCGTTACTCAGGGGGTAGAGACCCAGTACTTC
>TRBJ1-6|TRBV27|13|NA|once
CASSPRPNSPLHF
TGTGCCAGCAGTCCACGACCGAATTCACCCCTCCACTTT
>TRBJ2-7|TRBV18|15|NA|NA
CASSPFEQYFGEQYF
NA
>TRBJ1-1|TRBV28|15|NA|NA
CASNTFGGSNTEAFF
TGTGCCAGCAACACTTTCGGGGGATCGAACACTGAAGCTTTCTTT
>TRBJ1-5|TRBV6-1|15|TRBD1|NA
CASSDGQGLGQPQHF
TGTGCCAGCAGTGATGGACAGGGGCTGGGGCAGCCCCAGCATTTT
>TRBJ2-1|TRBV5-1|13|NA|once
CASSFDRHNEQFF
TGCGCCAGCAGCTTTGACAGGCACAATGAGCAGTTCTTC
>TRBJ2-7|TRBV5-4|16|TRBD2|NA
CASSLDGTSVRGEQYF
TGTGCCAGCAGCTTGGACGGGACTAGCGTTCGGGGCGAGCAGTACTTC
>TRBJ2-7|TRBV7-9|14|TRBD1|NA
CASSKGQVSYEQYF
TGTGCCAGCAGTAAGGGACAGGTCTCCTACGAGCAGTACTTC
>TRBJ2-7|TRBV7-2|11|NA|NA
CASSSYTEQYF
TGTGCCAGCAGCTCGTATACTGAGCAGTACTTC
>TRBJ2-3|TRBV19|14|TRBD2|NA
CASSIRGGADTQYF
TGTGCCAGTAGTATACGCGGGGGTGCAGATACGCAGTATTTT
>TRBJ2-3|TRBV7-9|16|TRBD2|NA
CASSFPAGVEVDTQYF
TGTGCCAGCAGCTTCCCAGCGGGAGTTGAGGTAGATACGCAGTATTTT